This T cell receptor beta chain is drawn from a study of blood T cell repertoires in COVID-19. The CDR3 loop spans 18 amino acids. Germline V gene lookup returns CDR1 SGHRS and CDR2 YFSETQ. V lost 3 bases and J lost 6; bases outside the gene matches: 18. Libraries were prepared by immunoSEQ multiplex PCR; TCRdb keeps only in-frame clonotypes and omits some of them. Of roughly 90,000 clones listed, about 80% are singletons. Material for sequencing was peripheral blood. The chain is built from TRBV5-1 and TRBJ1-3; 7 bases are a match to TRBD1. The sequence was collected from a woman in her sixties or seventies with acute or convalescent COVID-19. The CDR3 is CASSWGFRGGRMTNTIYF. CDR3 DNA: TGCGCCAGCAGCTGGGGTTTTCGAGGGGGCCGTATGACAAACACCATATATTTT.